This TCR beta chain came from a study of shared clonotypes between healthy human individuals. The CDR3 is 13 residues long. Per the germline V gene, CDR1 is SGHTA and CDR2 is FQGNSA. Trimming removed 4 bases at V and 1 base at J, with 5 bases between. Each cell subset's genomic DNA was divided evenly among several immunoSEQ plates. The method was immunoSEQ multiplex PCR; TCRdb's version includes in-frame clones alone and lacks a portion of them. The sample yields about a million clones, about 72% seen once. Study-level findings and limits: Among several donors, roughly 5% of naive CD4 clonotypes were found in common. Clonotypes which were not shared had lower generation probabilities than clonotypes that all four donors shared.

With regard to this clone: Its target is unknown.

The chain carries TRBV7-2 and TRBJ1-3; D unclear. Sequencing was done on a sample of memory CD4+ T cells from PBMCs. Indicated subset: CD45RA-negative fraction. The clonotype was recovered from a man aged 18 to 30 in good health. Some clones in this sample may be carry-over from other donors' samples. The CDR3 region is CASSSWSGNTIYF. CDR3 nucleotide sequence: TGTGCCAGCAGCTCTTGGTCTGGAAACACCATATATTTT.